This T cell receptor (beta chain) was documented in a study of T cell responses to AZD1222 COVID-19 vaccine. Findings and caveats of the study: Of spike-specific TCRs, nearly half reportedly target regions left unmutated in variants. Just a handful of AZD1222 recipients tested seropositive at baseline. Donors were mostly white British, more females; clonal diversity possibly underestimated.

Worth noting for this clone: Its antigen is not identified.

TCRdb's copy holds only in-frame clones and misses some; the assay was immunoSEQ multiplex PCR. This sample carries 150,000 or so clones, more than 85% of them seen once, and the ten largest clones take approximately 2.2%. The CDR3 spans 11 residues. The sample here was peripheral blood, taken on day 0 of AZD1222 vaccination. The sequence was obtained from an adult in good health. The J gene is TRBJ2-7, the V gene TRBV12-1; TRBD1 is the table's D call and was not checked against the DNA. TRBV12-1 is a listed pseudogene. Here the CDR3 reads CASSQGYEQYF. DNA of the CDR3: TGTGCCAGCAGTCAGGGGTACGAGCAGTACTTC.